One sample yielded the 21 T cell receptor beta chains listed below, sequenced in a study of T cell responses to AZD1222 COVID-19 vaccine. Assay used: immunoSEQ multiplex PCR; TCRdb lists only in-frame clones, some missing. The repertoire includes 44,000 or so clones, 83% of them detected once, and 52% sits in the top ten. The sample was peripheral blood, taken on day 0 of AZD1222 vaccination. These receptors originate from an adult in good health.

The chain is built from TRBV6-5 and TRBJ2-7; tentative D call: TRBD2 (6 bases). Germline values: CDR1 MNHEY, CDR2 SVGAGI. The V end was cut by 7 bases, the J end by 3 bases, with 16 bases between. This CDR3 is 14 amino acids long. The CDR3: CASTGLAQGYEQYF. In DNA form, the CDR3 reads TGTGCCAGCACGGGGCTAGCGCAGGGCTACGAGCAGTACTTC.

The chain is built from TRBV28 and TRBJ1-5; 7 bases align to TRBD1. Germline CDR1 MDHEN, CDR2 SYDVKM. The CDR3 covers 16 residues. The V gene end was trimmed by 4 bases and the J gene end by 4 bases; junction bases not matched to a gene: 10. The CDR3 protein is CASSSLWTGKNQPQHF. The CDR3 DNA follows: TGTGCCAGCAGTTCCCTCTGGACAGGCAAGAATCAGCCCCAGCATTTT.

The table lists this clone with a few counts. The CDR3 does not close with the conserved phenylalanine or tryptophan, likely indicating a read error. The limits of the CDR3 on the DNA are not certain, so only TCRdb's listed CDR3 is given. The chain combines TRBV4-1 with TRBJ1-4; no DNA check was done on the table's D call, TRBD1. CDR1 and CDR2 (germline): MGHRA, YSYEKL. The CDR3 comprises 16 residues, both ends counted. The CDR3 sequence is CASSDTVSRVRDRTFC.

In the case of this clone: One end of the junction does not line up with germline, which may come from a read error. The chain is built from TRBV9 and TRBJ2-2, with TRBD2 matching over 9 bases. Germline V CDR1 and CDR2: SGDLS, YYNGEE. The CDR3 is 16 residues long. The CDR3: CASSAFATSGTRELFF. The CDR3 nucleotides read TGTGCCAGCAGCGCCTTTGCGACTAGCGGCACCAGGGAGCTGTTTTTT.

The chain joins TRBV3-1 (or the pseudogene TRBV3-2) to TRBJ1-1, with D perhaps TRBD1 (6 bases). CDR1 and CDR2 from the germline V gene are LGHDT and YNNKEL (reference sequence). V was cut by 4 bases and J by 1 base, with 13 bases left in between. The CDR3 is 15 residues long. CDR3 in amino acids: CASSPLAGANTEAFF. The CDR3 nucleotides read TGTGCCAGCAGCCCGCTGGCAGGGGCGAACACTGAAGCTTTCTTT.

The V gene is TRBV11-1, the J gene TRBJ2-4, with 9 bases matching TRBD2. The V and J ends lost 6 bases and 3 bases, in that order; junction bases with no gene match: 9. The CDR3 covers 16 residues. From germline, CDR1 is SGHAT and CDR2 FQDESV (reference sequence). The CDR3 DNA is TGTGCCAGCAGTCTTGGGCCAGCGGGGGGCAAAAACATTCAGTACTTC. It encodes CASSLGPAGGKNIQYF.

This chain uses TRBV28 with TRBJ2-7; TRBD1 is a possible D gene (5 bases). Germline-derived CDR1 and CDR2 are MDHEN and SYDVKM. CDR3 length: 15 residues. V lost 6 bases and J lost 2, with 17 bases in between. The CDR3 region is CASSPPGQGTYEQYF. For the CDR3, the DNA is TGTGCCAGCAGCCCCCCCGGGCAGGGAACCTACGAGCAGTACTTC.

This clone was detected a few times. This chain uses TRBV2 with TRBJ1-2; TRBD1 agrees at 8 bases. Looked up from germline, CDR1 is SNHLY and CDR2 is FYNNEI. The CDR3 runs 13 residues. J lost 5 bases, V lost 8 bases, and 7 bases had no gene match. CDR3: CASSTGGDYGYTF. CDR3 nucleotide sequence: TGTGCCAGCTCCACAGGGGGTGATTATGGCTACACCTTC.

This clone was found a few times. The chain joins TRBV2 to TRBJ2-5, with D possibly matching TRBD1 (6 bases). There are 15 residues in the CDR3. Deletions cut 6 bases from V and 4 bases from J, with 18 bases between. Germline lookup yields CDR1 SNHLY and CDR2 FYNNEI. The CDR3 nucleotides read TGTGCCAGCAGCATTGCACAGGGTTCGGGAGAGACCCAGTACTTC. Its translation is CASSIAQGSGETQYF.

The J gene is TRBJ2-1, the V gene TRBV2, with D hard to call. This CDR3 is built from 14 residues. The V end was cut by 6 bases, the J end by 0 bases, with 9 bases between. Germline CDR1 SNHLY, CDR2 FYNNEI. This CDR3 is CASRFTSSYNEQFF. Written as DNA, the CDR3 is TGTGCCAGCAGGTTTACGAGCTCCTACAATGAGCAGTTCTTC. Variable domain in full (rest from reference TRBV2 and TRBJ2-1): EPEVTQTPSHQVTQMGQEVILRCVPISNHLYFYWYRQILGQKVEFLVSFYNNEISEKSEIFDDQFSVERPDGSNFTLKIRSTKLEDSAMYFCASRFTSSYNEQFFGPGTRLTVL.

The V call is TRBV9, the J call TRBJ1-1, with D unclear. Trimming pared 3 bases from V and 0 bases from J, leaving 6 bases between. Germline CDR1 and CDR2: SGDLS and YYNGEE. The CDR3 loop spans 13 amino acids. As DNA, the CDR3 is TGTGCCAGCAGCGCCAGTGTGAACACTGAAGCTTTCTTT. This codes for CASSASVNTEAFF.

This clone was seen a single time. J is TRBJ2-3 and V is TRBV14; D remains ambiguous. V was pared by 0 bases and J by 3 bases, with 4 bases between. The germline V gene has CDR1 SGHDN and CDR2 FVKESK. The CDR3 has 13 amino acids. This chain's CDR3 is CASSQEGTDTQYF. CDR3 nucleotides: TGTGCCAGCAGCCAAGAAGGGACAGATACGCAGTATTTT.

V usage is TRBV6-5 and J usage is TRBJ1-6; 10 positions match TRBD1. The CDR3 sequence is 14 residues long. Germline CDR1 reads MNHEY; CDR2 reads SVGAGI. V lost 5 bases to trimming and J lost 7 bases; unmatched junction nucleotides: 2. CDR3 nucleotide sequence: TGTGCCAGCAGTAGGACAGGGGGGAATTCACCCCTCCACTTT. The encoded protein is CASSRTGGNSPLHF.

The rearrangement joins TRBV20-1 to TRBJ1-1; maybe TRBD1 (6 bases). This CDR3 region has 11 residues. Germline loops: CDR1 DFQATT, CDR2 SNEGSKA (reference sequence). CDR3 nucleotides: TGCAGGGCCGCAGGGGACACTGAAGCTTTCTTT. Translated, it gives CRAAGDTEAFF.

The chain links TRBV16 to TRBJ1-5, with D possibly TRBD1 on 6 matching bases. The V end was cut by 4 bases, the J end by 2 bases, with 12 bases between. CDR1 and CDR2 from the germline V gene are KGHSY and FQNENV. CDR3 size: 15 residues. The CDR3 reads CASSRRGGGNQPQHF. For the CDR3, the DNA is TGTGCCAGCAGCCGAAGGGGGGGCGGCAATCAGCCCCAGCATTTT. The full variable domain, with the rest looked up from reference TRBV16 and TRBJ1-5, is GEEVAQTPKHLVRGEGQKAKLYCAPIKGHSYVFWYQQVLKNEFKFLISFQNENVFDETGMPKERFSAKCLPNSPCSLEIQATKLEDSAVYFCASSRRGGGNQPQHFGDGTRLSIL.

The J gene is TRBJ2-2, the V gene TRBV3-1 (or the pseudogene TRBV3-2); 11 bases are a match to TRBD2. This CDR3 comprises 18 residues. Germline V CDR1 and CDR2: LGHDT, YNNKEL (reference sequence). The trim removed 6 bases at V and 0 bases at J, leaving 9 bases unmatched. The DNA of the CDR3 is TGTGCCAGCAGTCAACTAGCGGGGGCCCTAGCGAACACCGGGGAGCTGTTTTTT. This encodes CASSQLAGALANTGELFF.

The rearrangement joins TRBV13 to TRBJ2-7; TRBD2 matches 10 bases. The germline CDR1 and CDR2 sequences are PRHDT and FYEKMQ (reference sequence). V lost 6 bases to trimming and J lost 4 bases; unmatched junction nucleotides: 6. The CDR3 runs 14 residues. In DNA form, the CDR3 reads TGTGCCAGCAGTCAAGCGGGAGGGCCATACGAGCAGTACTTC. It encodes CASSQAGGPYEQYF.

The rearrangement uses TRBV11-1 and TRBJ1-4, with D perhaps TRBD1 (5 bases). Germline V gives CDR1 SGHAT, CDR2 FQDESV (reference sequence). V lost 5 bases and J 4 bases, leaving 14 bases between the germline ends. This CDR3 is built from 15 residues. CDR3 loop: CASSARDGYNEKLFF. The CDR3 coding sequence is TGTGCCAGCAGCGCACGGGACGGATATAATGAAAAACTGTTTTTT.

The chain links TRBV15 to TRBJ2-5; 13 positions match TRBD2. The germline gives CDR1 LNHNV, CDR2 YYDKDF (reference sequence). Trimming removed 4 bases from V and 3 bases from J; junction bases left unmatched: 2. The CDR3 is made up of 15 amino acids. The CDR3 loop reads CATSTGLAGEETQYF. The CDR3, as DNA: TGTGCCACCAGCACTGGACTAGCGGGAGAAGAGACCCAGTACTTC.

V usage is TRBV18 and J usage is TRBJ1-3; the D gene is possibly TRBD1 (5 bases). CDR1 KGHSH and CDR2 LQKENI come from the germline V gene. V lost 6 bases and J 0 bases, leaving 9 bases between the germline ends. CDR3 length equals 14 residues. The CDR3 DNA is TGTGCCAGCTCTTTGGACAACTCTGGAAACACCATATATTTT. This gives the protein CASSLDNSGNTIYF.

This clone was detected only a few times. V is TRBV7-9 and J is TRBJ2-7, with 7 bases identical to TRBD2. Germline-derived CDR1 and CDR2 are SEHNR and FQNEAQ (reference sequence). This CDR3 has 15 amino acids. The V gene end was trimmed by 5 bases and the J gene end by 2 bases; junction bases not matched to a gene: 9. Written as DNA, the CDR3 is TGTGCCAGCAGCCCCATACTAGCGTCTACCTACGAGCAGTACTTC. This translates into CASSPILASTYEQYF.